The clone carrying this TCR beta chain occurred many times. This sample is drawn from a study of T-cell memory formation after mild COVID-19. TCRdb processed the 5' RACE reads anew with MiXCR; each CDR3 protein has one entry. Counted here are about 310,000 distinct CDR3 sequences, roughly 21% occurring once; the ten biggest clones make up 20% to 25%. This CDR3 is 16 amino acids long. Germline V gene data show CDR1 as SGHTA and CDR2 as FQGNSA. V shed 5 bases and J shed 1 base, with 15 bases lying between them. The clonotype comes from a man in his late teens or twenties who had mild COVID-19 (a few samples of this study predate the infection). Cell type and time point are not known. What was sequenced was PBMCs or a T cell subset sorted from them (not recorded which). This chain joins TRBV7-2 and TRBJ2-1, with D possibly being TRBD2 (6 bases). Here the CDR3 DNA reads TGTGCCAGCAGCGCCCCCGGGGGACCTTCCTACAATGAGCAGTTCTTC. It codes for CASSAPGGPSYNEQFF.